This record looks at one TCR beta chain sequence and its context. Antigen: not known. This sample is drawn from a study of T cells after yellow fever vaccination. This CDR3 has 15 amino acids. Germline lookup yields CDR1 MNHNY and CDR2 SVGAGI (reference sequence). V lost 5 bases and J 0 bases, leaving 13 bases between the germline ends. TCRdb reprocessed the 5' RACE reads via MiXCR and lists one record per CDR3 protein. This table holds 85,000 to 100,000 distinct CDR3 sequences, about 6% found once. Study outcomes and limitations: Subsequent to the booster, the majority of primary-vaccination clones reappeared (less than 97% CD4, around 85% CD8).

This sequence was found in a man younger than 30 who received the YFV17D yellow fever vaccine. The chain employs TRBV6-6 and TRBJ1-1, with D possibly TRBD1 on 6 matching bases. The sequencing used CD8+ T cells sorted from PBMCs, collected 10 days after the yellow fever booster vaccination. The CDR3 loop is CASSLRTVMNTEAFF. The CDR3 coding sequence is TGTGCCAGCAGTCTCAGGACAGTGATGAACACTGAAGCTTTCTTT.